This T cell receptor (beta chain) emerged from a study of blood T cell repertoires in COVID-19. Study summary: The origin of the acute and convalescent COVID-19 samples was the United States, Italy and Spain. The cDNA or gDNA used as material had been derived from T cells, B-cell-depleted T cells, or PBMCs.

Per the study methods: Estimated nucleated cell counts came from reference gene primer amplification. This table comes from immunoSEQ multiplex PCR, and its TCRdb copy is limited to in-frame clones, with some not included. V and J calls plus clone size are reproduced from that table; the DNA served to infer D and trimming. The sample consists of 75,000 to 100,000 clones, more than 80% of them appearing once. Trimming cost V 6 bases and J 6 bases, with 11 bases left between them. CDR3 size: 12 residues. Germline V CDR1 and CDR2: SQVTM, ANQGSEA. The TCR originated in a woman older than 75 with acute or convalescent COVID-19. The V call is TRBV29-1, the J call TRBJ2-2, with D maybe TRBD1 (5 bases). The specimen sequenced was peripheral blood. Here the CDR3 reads CSVNPGSGELFF. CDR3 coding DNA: TGCAGCGTGAACCCAGGGTCCGGGGAGCTGTTTTTT.